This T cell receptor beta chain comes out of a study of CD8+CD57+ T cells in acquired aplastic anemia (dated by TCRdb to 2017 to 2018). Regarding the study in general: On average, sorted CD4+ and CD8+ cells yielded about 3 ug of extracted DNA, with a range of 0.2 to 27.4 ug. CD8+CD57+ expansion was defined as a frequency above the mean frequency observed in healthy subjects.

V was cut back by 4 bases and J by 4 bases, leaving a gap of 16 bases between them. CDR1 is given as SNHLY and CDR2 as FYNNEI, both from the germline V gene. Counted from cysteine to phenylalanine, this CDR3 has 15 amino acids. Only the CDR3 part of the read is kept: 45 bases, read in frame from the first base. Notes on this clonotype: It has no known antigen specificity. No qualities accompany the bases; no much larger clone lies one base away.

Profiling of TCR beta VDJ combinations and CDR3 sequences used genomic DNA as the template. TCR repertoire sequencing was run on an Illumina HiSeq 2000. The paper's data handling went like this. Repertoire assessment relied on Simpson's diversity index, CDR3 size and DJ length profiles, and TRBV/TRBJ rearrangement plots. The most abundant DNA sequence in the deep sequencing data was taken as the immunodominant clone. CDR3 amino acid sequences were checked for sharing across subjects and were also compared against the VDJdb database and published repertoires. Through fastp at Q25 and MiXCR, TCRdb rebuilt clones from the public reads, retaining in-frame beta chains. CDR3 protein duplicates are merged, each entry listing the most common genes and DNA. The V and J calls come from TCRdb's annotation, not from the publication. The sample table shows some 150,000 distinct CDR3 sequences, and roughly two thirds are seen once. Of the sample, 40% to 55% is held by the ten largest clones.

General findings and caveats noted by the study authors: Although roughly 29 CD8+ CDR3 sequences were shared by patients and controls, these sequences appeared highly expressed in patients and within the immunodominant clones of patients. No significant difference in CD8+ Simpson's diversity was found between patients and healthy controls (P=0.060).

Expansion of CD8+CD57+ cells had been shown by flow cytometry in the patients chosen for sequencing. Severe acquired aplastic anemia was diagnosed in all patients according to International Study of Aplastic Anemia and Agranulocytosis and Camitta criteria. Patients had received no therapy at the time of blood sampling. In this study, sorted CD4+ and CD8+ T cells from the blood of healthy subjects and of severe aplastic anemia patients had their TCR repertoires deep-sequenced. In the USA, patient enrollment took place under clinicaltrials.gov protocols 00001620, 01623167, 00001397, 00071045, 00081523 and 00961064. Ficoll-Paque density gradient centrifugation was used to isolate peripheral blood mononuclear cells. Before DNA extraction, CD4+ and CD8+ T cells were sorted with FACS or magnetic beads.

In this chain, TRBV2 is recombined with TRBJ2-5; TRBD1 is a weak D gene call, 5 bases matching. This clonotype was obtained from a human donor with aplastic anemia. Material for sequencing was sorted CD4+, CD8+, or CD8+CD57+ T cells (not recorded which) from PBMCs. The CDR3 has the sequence CASSGGAGKGETQYF. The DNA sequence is TGTGCCAGCAGTGGGGGCGCAGGGAAGGGAGAGACCCAGTACTTC.